These 7 T cell receptor beta chains came from one sample sequenced in a study of CD8 T cells in ankylosing spondylitis. Study-wide results and limits: Characteristic of ankylosing spondylitis blood, it appeared, was a TCR beta motif comprising roughly 8 highly homologous variants.

These receptors' targets are unknown. TCRdb re-analysed the 5' RACE reads in MiXCR, keeping a single row per CDR3 protein. Among hundreds of thousands of distinct CDR3 sequences, 12% were seen once, and the ten largest hold approximately 0.46%. Sequenced sample: blood, either unsorted or a sorted T cell fraction (not recorded which). These receptors originate from a male donor with ankylosing spondylitis.

Only a few counts were recorded for this clonotype. This sequence joins TRBV4-2 and TRBJ2-5, with TRBD2 matching 11 bases. Germline lookup yields CDR1 LGHNA and CDR2 YNFKEQ. The CDR3 is made up of 17 amino acids. V was clipped by 2 bases and J by 4 bases; unmatched bases: 9. CDR3 in DNA: TGTGCCAGCAGCCAAATTAAGACTAGCGGGAATCCAGAGACCCAGTACTTC. Amino acids: CASSQIKTSGNPETQYF.

This clonotype was counted only a few times. J is TRBJ2-5 and V is TRBV20-1; TRBD1 agrees at 9 bases. Germline V gives CDR1 DFQATT, CDR2 SNEGSKA (reference sequence). The CDR3 spans 14 residues. Trimming removed 3 bases from V and 4 bases from J; junction bases left unmatched: 6. CDR3 protein: CSARGTGRPETQYF. In DNA form, the CDR3 reads TGCAGTGCTAGGGGGACAGGGAGGCCAGAGACCCAGTACTTC.

J is TRBJ2-1 and V is TRBV9, with 8 bases identical to TRBD1. The CDR3 loop spans 16 amino acids. Per germline, CDR1 SGDLS and CDR2 YYNGEE. With V trimmed by 4 bases and J by 4 bases, 10 bases remained unmatched. The CDR3 DNA reads as TGTGCCAGCAGCTTTTCAGGACAGGGTCGGTACAATGAGCAGTTCTTC. Residues: CASSFSGQGRYNEQFF.

The V and J genes are TRBV12-3 or TRBV12-4 and TRBJ2-5; 9 nucleotides line up with TRBD2. Trimming took 4 bases from V and 0 from J; bases not matched to a gene: 3. The CDR3 loop spans 15 amino acids. The CDR3 is CASSSRGGNQETQYF. The CDR3 DNA is TGTGCCAGCAGTTCGCGGGGGGGAAACCAAGAGACCCAGTACTTC.

The chain couples TRBV20-1 to TRBJ2-5; 10 positions agree with TRBD2. The CDR3 consists of 15 residues. Germline CDR1 reads DFQATT; CDR2 reads SNEGSKA (reference sequence). The J segment lost 4 bases and the V segment lost 1 base, leaving 6 bases of the junction unmatched. CDR3 region: CSARGDSGGRETQYF. In DNA form, the CDR3 reads TGCAGTGCTAGAGGGGATAGCGGGGGGAGAGAGACCCAGTACTTC.

This clonotype turned up a few times. The chain couples TRBV7-9 to TRBJ1-2; D unclear. CDR3 length: 13 residues. Trimming took off 5 bases at V and 6 bases at J, with 13 bases between the two ends. CDR1 and CDR2 from the germline V gene are SEHNR and FQNEAQ (reference sequence). CDR3 protein: CASSPRGGNGYTF. As DNA, the CDR3 is TGTGCCAGCAGCCCCCGCGGCGGTAATGGCTACACCTTC.

The genes are TRBV28 and TRBJ2-7, with no clear D. CDR1 is MDHEN and CDR2 is SYDVKM in the germline V gene. The length of the CDR3 is 12 residues. CDR3 coding DNA: TGTGACGTCCCAGGCCCCCACTACGAGCAGTACTTC. Amino acid sequence: CDVPGPHYEQYF.